This T cell receptor beta chain originates from a study of long-term antiretroviral therapy in people with HIV. Regarding the study as a whole: Once patients were on ART, diversity went higher but still fell short of transplant donor controls. Clones showing expansion before ART dominated the repertoire at all time points. ART adherence, viral resistance and therapy changes were undocumented.

This was the immunoSEQ v3.0 assay at survey level. The data were produced by immunoSEQ multiplex PCR, yet TCRdb's version contains in-frame clones alone and is incomplete. This sample has tens of thousands of clones, with 80% found just once. Everyone in the study who had HIV was treated in the United States. As to this clone: The antigen is not known.

The CDR3 is 14 amino acids. The ends lost 0 bases at V and 4 bases at J; junction bases unmatched: 2. Germline CDR1 reads SQVTM; CDR2 reads ANQGSEA. J is TRBJ1-2 and V is TRBV29-1; 10 positions agree with TRBD1. The material sequenced was unsorted PBMCs, taken 0.3 years after starting antiretroviral therapy. The source is a man aged 35 to 55 with HIV. In nucleotides, the CDR3 is TGCAGCGTTGAAGAGGACAGGGGGAGCTATGGCTACACCTTC. The encoded protein is CSVEEDRGSYGYTF.